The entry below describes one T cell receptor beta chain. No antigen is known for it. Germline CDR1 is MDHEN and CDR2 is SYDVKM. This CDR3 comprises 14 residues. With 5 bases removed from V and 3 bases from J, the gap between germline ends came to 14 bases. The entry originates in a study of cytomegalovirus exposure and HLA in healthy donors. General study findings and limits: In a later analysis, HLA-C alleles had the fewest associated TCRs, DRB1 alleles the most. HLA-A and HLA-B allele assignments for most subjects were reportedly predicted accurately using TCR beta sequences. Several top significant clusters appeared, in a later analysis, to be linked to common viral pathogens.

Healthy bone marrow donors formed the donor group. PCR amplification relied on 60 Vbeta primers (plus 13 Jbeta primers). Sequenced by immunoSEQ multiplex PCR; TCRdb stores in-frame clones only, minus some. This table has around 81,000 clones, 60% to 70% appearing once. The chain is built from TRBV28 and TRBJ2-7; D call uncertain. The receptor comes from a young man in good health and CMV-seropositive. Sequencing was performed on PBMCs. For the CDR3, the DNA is TGTGCCAGCAGTGCACCGGGTCTCCGCTACGAGCAGTACTTC. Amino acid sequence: CASSAPGLRYEQYF.